A selection of T cell receptor beta chains follows, all from one sample in a study of CD8 T cells in Susac syndrome. TCRdb re-called the immunoSEQ multiplex PCR reads through MiXCR, storing one row per CDR3 protein. The repertoire holds 200,000 to 250,000 distinct CDR3 sequences, with 80% to 95% as singletons. The sample taken for sequencing was CD8+ T cells from PBMCs. The receptors come from a human donor with multiple sclerosis. The CDR3 runs from the conserved cysteine through the conserved F or W. A D gene is named only where the DNA matches it firmly. A row's size may be missing; if present it is once, few, many or a size class.

NA	NA	TRBJ1-2	TRBV21-1	TGTGCCAGCAGCGCAAGACAGGGGCTCAACTATGGCTACACCTTC	CASSARQGLNYGYTF
NA	TRBD1	TRBJ1-2	TRBV19	TGTGCCAGTAGCGACGGACAGGGCCTCTATGGCTACACCTTC	CASSDGQGLYGYTF
NA	NA	TRBJ1-1	TRBV6-5	TGTGCCAGCAGTTACGGGTCAGGGGTGGAGAACACTGAAGCTTTCTTT	CASSYGSGVENTEAFF
NA	NA	TRBJ2-2	TRBV20-1	TGCAGTGCTAGAGTACCAGCTGCCGGGGAGCTGTTTTTT	CSARVPAAGELFF
NA	TRBD2	TRBJ2-1	TRBV20-1	TGCAGTGCTAGGGGGTTGCACAGCGGGAACTACAATGAGCAGTTCTTC	CSARGLHSGNYNEQFF
once	NA	TRBJ1-5	TRBV19	TGTGCCAGTAGTCTCGCCAGCTATAGCAATCAGCCCCAGCATTTT	CASSLASYSNQPQHF
NA	TRBD1	TRBJ2-7	TRBV18	TGTGCCAGCTCACCACCGCCACAGGGGGCCTCCTACGAGCAGTACTTC	CASSPPPQGASYEQYF
NA	NA	TRBJ2-7	TRBV30	TGTGCCTGGAGTGGCCGACGACGGCGACCCTCCTACGAGCAGTACTTC	CAWSGRRRRPSYEQYF
NA	NA	TRBJ1-1	TRBV6-2/TRBV6-3	TGTGCCAGCAGCAGAATTACTGAAGCTTTCTTT	CASSRITEAFF
NA	TRBD1	TRBJ1-1	TRBV24-1	TGTGCCACCAGTGACGGTAAGACAGGGTGGAACACTGAAGCTTTCTTT	CATSDGKTGWNTEAFF
NA	TRBD1	TRBJ1-1	TRBV19	TGTGCCAGTAGCCTGCTGACAGGGATAGCTTTCTTT	CASSLLTGIAFF
NA	NA	TRBJ1-1	TRBV13	TGTGCCAGCAGCTCCGCGGGTATAAGTCGAGGGAACACTGAAGCTTTCTTT	CASSSAGISRGNTEAFF
NA	NA	TRBJ2-5	TRBV9	TGTGCCAGCAGCGTGGACACTGAAGAGACCCAGTACTTC	CASSVDTEETQYF
NA	NA	TRBJ2-7	TRBV15	TGTGCCACCAGCCTTTCTCCGTTCTTGGGAATGTACGAGCAGTACTTC	CATSLSPFLGMYEQYF
NA	NA	TRBJ1-1	TRBV28	TGTGCCAGCAGGGACTTGGGGGGCGAGAACACTGAAGCTTTCTTT	CASRDLGGENTEAFF
NA	TRBD2	TRBJ2-2	TRBV7-9	TGTGCCAGCAGCTTTGGCGGGAGTCGGCAGAACACCGGGGAGCTGTTTTTT	CASSFGGSRQNTGELFF
NA	NA	TRBJ1-1	TRBV12-3/TRBV12-4	TGTGCCAGCAGTTCTCCATTGAACACTGAAGCTTTCTTT	CASSSPLNTEAFF
once	NA	TRBJ2-3	TRBV6-5	TGTGCCAGCAGTTACACTCCTCCGGGTTTTGGTGGCACAGATACGCAGTATTTT	CASSYTPPGFGGTDTQYF
NA	NA	TRBJ2-1	TRBV20-1	TGCAGTGCTAGAGATCCAGCGTACGCGGTCAGCTCCTACAATGAGCAGTTCTTC	CSARDPAYAVSSYNEQFF
NA	NA	TRBJ2-1	TRBV6-6	TGTGCCAGCAAAGTAGCTGGTGATGAGCAGTTCTTC	CASKVAGDEQFF
NA	TRBD1	TRBJ2-7	TRBV29-1	TGCAGCGTGGGGGGGGACAGGGGCTACGAGCAGTACTTC	CSVGGDRGYEQYF
NA	TRBD2	TRBJ2-1	TRBV7-9	TGTGCCAGCAGTCTCGGGCTAGCGGTGCCAAGGGATGAGCAGTTCTTC	CASSLGLAVPRDEQFF
NA	TRBD1	TRBJ1-2	TRBV2	TGTGCCAGCAGTGAATACCGGGACAGTGATGGCTACACCTTC	CASSEYRDSDGYTF
NA	NA	TRBJ1-1	TRBV19	TGTGCCGTTATGGAGGGCCCGGGTTTCACTGAAGCTTTCTTT	CAVMEGPGFTEAFF
once	TRBD2	TRBJ2-2	TRBV12-3/TRBV12-4	TGTGCCAGCAGCTCGTGGAGCGGGAGTAGTTCCGGGGAGCTGTTTTTT	CASSSWSGSSSGELFF
NA	NA	TRBJ2-3	TRBV7-9	TGTGCCAGCAGCTTCAGCGTTTCCGGGTTTACAGATACGCAGTATTTT	CASSFSVSGFTDTQYF
NA	NA	TRBJ2-5	TRBV6-5	TGTGCCGGCATCGCTCGTGGACTCGCTGTAGAGACCCAGTACTTC	CAGIARGLAVETQYF
NA	NA	TRBJ2-7	TRBV25-1	TGTGCCAGCAGTGAATGGGGGGCAGGCGAGCAGTACTTC	CASSEWGAGEQYF
once	NA	TRBJ2-7	TRBV27	TGTGCCAGCAGTTTATCGATCCAGAGCGAGCAGTACTTC	CASSLSIQSEQYF
NA	NA	TRBJ2-3	TRBV5-6	TGTGCCAGCAGGCAGGGGGTGACGGGAGCGGTCGGGGGGCAGTATTTT	CASRQGVTGAVGGQYF
NA	NA	TRBJ2-7	TRBV4-1	TGCGCCAGCAGCCAAGAGCAGGGAAGATACTACGAGCAGTACTTC	CASSQEQGRYYEQYF
NA	NA	TRBJ1-1	TRBV30	TGTGCCTTAATATACAGAGTGGTTTTCTTT	CALIYRVVFF
NA	NA	TRBJ1-4	TRBV7-9	TGTGCCAGCAGCTTCCTCGCCAATGAAAAACTGTTTTTT	CASSFLANEKLFF
NA	NA	TRBJ2-4	TRBV27	TGTGCCATCCTATGGGGGGCGCGAAACATTCAGTACTTC	CAILWGARNIQYF
NA	TRBD1	TRBJ2-1	TRBV6-5	TGTGCCAGCACCCGACAGGGCCCCTCCAATGAGCAGTTCTTC	CASTRQGPSNEQFF
NA	NA	TRBJ1-1	TRBV9	TGTGCCAGCAGCGTAGGTGGGGAGGGCTACACTGAAGCTTTCTTT	CASSVGGEGYTEAFF
NA	NA	TRBJ2-7	TRBV30	TGTGCCTTCGGATGGGGATCCTACGAGCAGTACTTC	CAFGWGSYEQYF
NA	TRBD1	TRBJ1-2	TRBV27	TGTGCCAGCAGTGCGCAGACAGGGGAGGGCTACACCTTC	CASSAQTGEGYTF
NA	NA	TRBJ2-7	TRBV15	TGTGCCACCAGCAGTCCGGGGGACGAGCAGTACTTC	CATSSPGDEQYF
NA	TRBD2	TRBJ2-1	TRBV23-1	TGCGCCAGCAGTCAGTTAAGACTAGCGGGCCTCAATGAGCAGTTCTTC	CASSQLRLAGLNEQFF
NA	NA	TRBJ2-7	TRBV2	TGTGCCAGCGGAGGCGGGGCGTCCTACGAGCAGTACTTC	CASGGGASYEQYF